This T cell receptor (beta chain) was profiled in a study of cytomegalovirus exposure and HLA in healthy donors. Primers included in the PCR were 60 Vbeta and 13 Jbeta primers. Sequencing used immunoSEQ multiplex PCR; TCRdb keeps in-frame clones, though not all of them. The repertoire holds 140,000 or so clones, with 61% as singletons. The receptor was isolated from a male donor in good health and CMV-seronegative. The source material was PBMCs.

CDR3 residues: CASSLRLGGLHTDTQYF. In DNA form, the CDR3 reads TGCGCCAGCAGCTTGAGGTTGGGCGGACTACACACAGATACGCAGTATTTT. The J gene is TRBJ2-3, the V gene TRBV5-1, with D tentatively TRBD2 (6 bases). The germline gives CDR1 SGHRS, CDR2 YFSETQ. The CDR3 contains 17 residues. Trimming cost V 1 base and J 2 bases, with 17 bases left between them.